This T cell receptor (beta chain) is drawn from a study of blood T cell repertoires in COVID-19. Study summary: The United States, Italy and Spain provided the acute and convalescent COVID-19 samples. T cells, B-cell-depleted T cells, or PBMCs provided the cDNA or gDNA that served as material.

Authors' processing steps: Amplification with reference gene primers provided the estimates of nucleated cell counts. Assay: immunoSEQ multiplex PCR; the TCRdb copy retains only in-frame clones and omits some. Clone size and the V and J calls come from that table; the DNA yielded D and trimming. This sample has a few hundred thousand clones; about 90% occur once, and the top ten carry roughly 0.78%. There are 19 residues in the CDR3. Unmatched junction bases numbered 11, after V lost 1 base and J lost 2 bases. From germline, CDR1 is LGHDT and CDR2 YNNKEL (reference sequence). Enrolment of Seattle patients took place during active infection, and they were followed longitudinally.

The specimen sequenced was peripheral blood. V usage is TRBV3-1 (or the pseudogene TRBV3-2) and J usage is TRBJ1-5, with TRBD1 matching over 10 bases. The source of this sequence is a man younger than 35 with COVID-19, enrolled during active disease. This chain's CDR3 is CASSQAGDRGLGGNQPQHF. As DNA, the CDR3 is TGTGCCAGCAGCCAAGCGGGTGACAGGGGGCTAGGGGGCAATCAGCCCCAGCATTTT.